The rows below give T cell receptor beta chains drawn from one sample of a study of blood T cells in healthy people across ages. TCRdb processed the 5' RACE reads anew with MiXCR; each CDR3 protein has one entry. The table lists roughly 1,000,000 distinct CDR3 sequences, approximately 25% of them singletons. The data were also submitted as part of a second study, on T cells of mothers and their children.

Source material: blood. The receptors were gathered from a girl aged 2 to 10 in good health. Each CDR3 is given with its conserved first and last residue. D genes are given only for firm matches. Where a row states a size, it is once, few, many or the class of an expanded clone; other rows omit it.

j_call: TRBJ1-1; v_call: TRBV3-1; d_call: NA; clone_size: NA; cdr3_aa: CASSGLEGEKAYF; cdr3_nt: TGTGCCAGCAGCGGACTGGAGGGGGAGAAAGCTTACTTT
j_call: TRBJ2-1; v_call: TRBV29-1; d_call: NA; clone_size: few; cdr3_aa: CSVDLSGTYNEQFF; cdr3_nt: TGCAGCGTTGATTTAAGCGGTACCTACAATGAGCAGTTCTTC
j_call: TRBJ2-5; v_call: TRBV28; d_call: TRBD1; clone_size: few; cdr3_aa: CASSPSGTGDETQYF; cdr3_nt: TGTGCCAGCAGCCCCTCCGGGACAGGGGATGAGACCCAGTACTTC
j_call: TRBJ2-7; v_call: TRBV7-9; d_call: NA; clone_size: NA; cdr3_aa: CASSSEGLATYYTYEQYF; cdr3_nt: TGTGCCAGCAGCTCAGAAGGTTTAGCGACCTACTATACCTACGAGCAGTACTTC
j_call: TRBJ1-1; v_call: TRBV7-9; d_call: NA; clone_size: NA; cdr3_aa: CASSLDGPTEAFF; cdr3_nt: TGTGCCAGCAGCTTAGACGGACCCACTGAAGCTTTCTTT
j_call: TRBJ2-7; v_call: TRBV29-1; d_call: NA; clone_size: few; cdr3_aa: CSVADRQGQNEQYF; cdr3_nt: TGCAGCGTTGCGGACCGCCAGGGTCAGAACGAGCAGTACTTC
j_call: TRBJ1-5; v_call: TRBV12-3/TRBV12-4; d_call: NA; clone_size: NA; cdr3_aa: CASSFSVYQPQHF; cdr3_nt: TGTGCCAGCAGTTTTAGCGTTTATCAGCCCCAGCATTTT
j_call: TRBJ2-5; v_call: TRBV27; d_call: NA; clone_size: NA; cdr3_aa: CASSLGRLGAGETQYF; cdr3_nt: TGTGCCAGCAGTTTAGGACGGTTGGGGGCAGGGGAGACCCAGTACTTC
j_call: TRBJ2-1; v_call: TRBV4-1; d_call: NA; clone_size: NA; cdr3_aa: CASGHGKDGGSYNEQFF; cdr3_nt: TGCGCCAGCGGCCACGGAAAGGACGGAGGCTCCTACAATGAGCAGTTCTTC
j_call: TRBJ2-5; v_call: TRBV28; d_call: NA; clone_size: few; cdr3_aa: CASSYDNGVQYF; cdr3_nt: TGTGCCAGCAGTTATGATAACGGTGTGCAGTACTTC
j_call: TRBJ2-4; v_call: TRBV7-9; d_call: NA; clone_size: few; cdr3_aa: CASSPNAPGAKNIQYF; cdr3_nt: TGTGCCAGCAGCCCCAACGCTCCCGGAGCCAAAAACATTCAGTACTTC
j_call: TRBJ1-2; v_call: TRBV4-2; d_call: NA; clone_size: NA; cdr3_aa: CASSQVGGATNYGYTF; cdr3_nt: TGTGCCAGCAGCCAAGTAGGGGGTGCGACTAACTATGGCTACACCTTC
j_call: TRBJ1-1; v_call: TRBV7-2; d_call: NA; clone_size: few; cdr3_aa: CASSPFVGHPEAFF; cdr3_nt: TGTGCCAGCAGCCCGTTCGTAGGTCATCCTGAAGCTTTCTTT
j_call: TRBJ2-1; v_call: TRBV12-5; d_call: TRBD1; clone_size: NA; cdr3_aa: CASDQGTGVYNEQFF; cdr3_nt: TGTGCTAGTGACCAAGGGACAGGAGTATACAATGAGCAGTTCTTC
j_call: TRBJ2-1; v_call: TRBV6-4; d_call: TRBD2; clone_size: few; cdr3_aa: CASSDSGRRLFF; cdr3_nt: TGTGCCAGCAGTGACAGCGGGAGACGGCTTTTCTTC
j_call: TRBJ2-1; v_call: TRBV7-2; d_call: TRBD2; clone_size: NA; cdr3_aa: CASSLQVAGDFTTSSYNEQFF; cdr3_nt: TGTGCCAGCAGCTTGCAAGTGGCGGGGGATTTTACCACCAGCTCCTACAATGAGCAGTTCTTC
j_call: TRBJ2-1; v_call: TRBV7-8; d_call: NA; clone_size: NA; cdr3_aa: CASTNGGEQFF; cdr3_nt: TGTGCCAGCACCAACGGGGGTGAGCAGTTCTTC
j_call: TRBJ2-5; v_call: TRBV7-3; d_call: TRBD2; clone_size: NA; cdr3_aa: CASSLSSGAQETQYF; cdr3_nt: TGTGCCAGCAGCTTGTCTAGCGGGGCTCAAGAGACCCAGTACTTC
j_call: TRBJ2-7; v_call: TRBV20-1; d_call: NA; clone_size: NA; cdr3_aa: CSADRDLTAYEQYF; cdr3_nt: TGCAGTGCGGACCGGGACCTTACCGCCTACGAGCAGTACTTC
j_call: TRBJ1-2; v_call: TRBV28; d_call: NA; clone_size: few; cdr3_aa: CASSPNQPGYTF; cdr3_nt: TGTGCCAGCAGCCCAAATCAGCCGGGCTACACCTTC
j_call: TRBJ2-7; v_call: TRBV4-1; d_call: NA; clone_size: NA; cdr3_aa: CASSQLQEDYEQYF; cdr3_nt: TGCGCCAGCAGCCAACTCCAGGAAGACTACGAGCAGTACTTC
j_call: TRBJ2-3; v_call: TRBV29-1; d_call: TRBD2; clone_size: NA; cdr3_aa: CSVGTPSLQRERPDTQYF; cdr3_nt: TGCAGCGTTGGTACCCCTTCCCTACAGCGGGAGCGGCCAGATACGCAGTATTTT
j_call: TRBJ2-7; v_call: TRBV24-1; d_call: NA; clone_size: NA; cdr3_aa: CATSDPGSEQYF; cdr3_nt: TGTGCCACCAGTGATCCAGGGAGCGAGCAGTACTTC
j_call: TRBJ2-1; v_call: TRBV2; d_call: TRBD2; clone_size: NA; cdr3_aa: CASSEEGSGRQLYNEQFF; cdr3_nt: TGTGCCAGCAGTGAAGAGGGTAGCGGGAGGCAACTCTACAATGAGCAGTTCTTC
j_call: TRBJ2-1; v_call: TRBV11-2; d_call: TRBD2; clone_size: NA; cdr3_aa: CASSLMASGQVGNEQFF; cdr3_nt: TGTGCCAGCAGCTTAATGGCTAGCGGGCAGGTAGGGAATGAGCAGTTCTTC
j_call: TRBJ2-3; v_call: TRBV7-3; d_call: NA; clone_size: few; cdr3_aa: CASSFQSDSPQYF; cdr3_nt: TGTGCCAGCAGCTTTCAATCAGACAGCCCCCAGTATTTT
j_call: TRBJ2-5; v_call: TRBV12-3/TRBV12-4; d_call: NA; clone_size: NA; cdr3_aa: CASSLKGDKYF; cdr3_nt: TGTGCCAGCAGTTTAAAAGGGGACAAGTACTTC
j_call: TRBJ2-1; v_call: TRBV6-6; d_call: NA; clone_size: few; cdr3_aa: CASTPSAEQFF; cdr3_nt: TGTGCCAGCACTCCCTCAGCAGAGCAGTTCTTC
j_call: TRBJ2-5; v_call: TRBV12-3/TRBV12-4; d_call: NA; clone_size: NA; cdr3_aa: CASSLAPGQETQYF; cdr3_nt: TGTGCCAGCAGTTTAGCGCCGGGTCAAGAGACCCAGTACTTC
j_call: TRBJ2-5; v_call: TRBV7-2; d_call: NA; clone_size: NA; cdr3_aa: CASSSRVRAPLETQYF; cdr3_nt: TGTGCCAGCAGCTCGCGGGTGCGGGCCCCCTTAGAGACCCAGTACTTC
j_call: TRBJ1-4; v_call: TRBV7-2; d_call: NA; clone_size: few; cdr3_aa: CASSLVGRTNEKLFF; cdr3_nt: TGTGCCAGCAGCTTAGTGGGGCGCACTAATGAAAAACTGTTTTTT
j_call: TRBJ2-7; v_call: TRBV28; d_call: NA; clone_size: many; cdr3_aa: CASSPNSYEQYF; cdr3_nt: TGTGCCAGCAGTCCCAACTCCTACGAGCAGTACTTC
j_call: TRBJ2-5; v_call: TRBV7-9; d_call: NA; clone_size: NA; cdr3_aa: CASSSRTEETQYF; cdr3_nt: TGTGCCAGCAGCTCCCGGACGGAAGAGACCCAGTACTTC
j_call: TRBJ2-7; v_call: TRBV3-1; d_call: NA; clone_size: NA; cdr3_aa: CASSPLRLERGFEQYF; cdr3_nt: TGTGCCAGCAGCCCCCTCCGACTAGAGAGGGGGTTCGAGCAGTACTTC
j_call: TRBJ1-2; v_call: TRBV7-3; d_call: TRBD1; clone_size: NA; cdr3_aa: CASSSQGRDTF; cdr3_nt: TGTGCCAGCAGCTCACAGGGGAGGGACACCTTC
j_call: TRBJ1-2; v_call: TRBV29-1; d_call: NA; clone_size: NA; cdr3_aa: CSIRSSDYGYTF; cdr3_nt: TGCAGCATCCGTAGCAGTGACTATGGCTACACCTTC
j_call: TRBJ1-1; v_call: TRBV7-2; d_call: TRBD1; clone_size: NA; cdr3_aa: CASSQLRDRGLNTEAFF; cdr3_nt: TGTGCCAGCAGCCAGCTCCGGGACAGGGGCTTAAACACTGAAGCTTTCTTT
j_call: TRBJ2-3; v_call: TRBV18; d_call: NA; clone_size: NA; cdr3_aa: CASSTLAGRSTDTQYF; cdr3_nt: TGTGCCAGCTCAACCTTGGCCGGACGTAGCACAGATACGCAGTATTTT
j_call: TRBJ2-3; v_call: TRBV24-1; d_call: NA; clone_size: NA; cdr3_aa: CATRQGSTDTQYF; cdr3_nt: TGTGCCACCAGGCAGGGGAGCACAGATACGCAGTATTTT
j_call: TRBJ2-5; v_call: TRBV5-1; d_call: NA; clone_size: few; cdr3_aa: CASSLAPQGETQYF; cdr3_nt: TGCGCCAGCAGCTTGGCTCCCCAAGGAGAGACCCAGTACTTC
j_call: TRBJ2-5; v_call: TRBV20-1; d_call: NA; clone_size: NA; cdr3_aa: CSARPELETQYF; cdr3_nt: TGCAGTGCCAGACCGGAGCTAGAGACCCAGTACTTC
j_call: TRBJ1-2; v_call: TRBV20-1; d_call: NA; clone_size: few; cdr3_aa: CSQPTGDSGGYTF; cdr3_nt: TGCAGCCAACCGACGGGGGATTCTGGTGGCTACACCTTC
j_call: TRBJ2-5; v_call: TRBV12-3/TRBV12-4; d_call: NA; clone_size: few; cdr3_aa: CASSFGMLEFF; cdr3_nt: TGTGCCAGCAGTTTCGGGATGCTCGAGTTCTTC
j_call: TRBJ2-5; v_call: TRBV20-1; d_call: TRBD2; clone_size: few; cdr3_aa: CSARRNGRRETQYF; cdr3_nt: TGCAGTGCTAGACGAAACGGGAGGAGGGAGACCCAGTACTTC
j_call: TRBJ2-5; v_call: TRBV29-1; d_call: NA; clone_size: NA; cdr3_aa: CSFGHGLWETQYF; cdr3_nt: TGCAGCTTTGGCCACGGGTTGTGGGAGACCCAGTACTTC
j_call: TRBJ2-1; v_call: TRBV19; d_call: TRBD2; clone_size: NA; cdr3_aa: CASSMMLAGGNEQFF; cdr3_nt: TGTGCCAGTAGTATGATGCTAGCGGGAGGAAATGAGCAGTTCTTC
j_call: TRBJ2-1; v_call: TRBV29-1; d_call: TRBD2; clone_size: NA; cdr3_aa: CSVITPGLAANEQFF; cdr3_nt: TGCAGCGTGATTACCCCGGGACTAGCGGCCAATGAGCAGTTCTTC
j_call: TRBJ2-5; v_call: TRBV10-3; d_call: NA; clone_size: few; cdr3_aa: CAIRAGTSKETQYF; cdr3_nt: TGTGCCATCAGAGCCGGGACGTCAAAAGAGACCCAGTACTTC
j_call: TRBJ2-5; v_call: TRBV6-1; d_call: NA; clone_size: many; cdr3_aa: CASLRRIQETQYF; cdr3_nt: TGTGCCAGCTTAAGGCGGATCCAAGAGACCCAGTACTTC
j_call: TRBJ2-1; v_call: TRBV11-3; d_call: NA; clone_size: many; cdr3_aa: CASSPRGSYNEQFF; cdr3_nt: TGTGCCAGCAGCCCGCGGGGCTCCTACAATGAGCAGTTCTTC
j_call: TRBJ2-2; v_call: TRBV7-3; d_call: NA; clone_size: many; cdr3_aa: CASSLTAGTGELFF; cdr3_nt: TGTGCCAGCAGCTTAACAGCAGGGACCGGGGAGCTGTTTTTT
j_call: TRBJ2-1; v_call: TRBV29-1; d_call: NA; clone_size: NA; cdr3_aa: CSVGQGRQETLYF; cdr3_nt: TGCAGCGTTGGGCAGGGAAGGCAAGAGACCCTGTACTTC
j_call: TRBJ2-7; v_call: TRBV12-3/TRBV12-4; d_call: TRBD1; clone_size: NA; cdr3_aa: CASSFWGQVNEQYF; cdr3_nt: TGTGCCAGCAGTTTCTGGGGACAGGTTAACGAGCAGTACTTC